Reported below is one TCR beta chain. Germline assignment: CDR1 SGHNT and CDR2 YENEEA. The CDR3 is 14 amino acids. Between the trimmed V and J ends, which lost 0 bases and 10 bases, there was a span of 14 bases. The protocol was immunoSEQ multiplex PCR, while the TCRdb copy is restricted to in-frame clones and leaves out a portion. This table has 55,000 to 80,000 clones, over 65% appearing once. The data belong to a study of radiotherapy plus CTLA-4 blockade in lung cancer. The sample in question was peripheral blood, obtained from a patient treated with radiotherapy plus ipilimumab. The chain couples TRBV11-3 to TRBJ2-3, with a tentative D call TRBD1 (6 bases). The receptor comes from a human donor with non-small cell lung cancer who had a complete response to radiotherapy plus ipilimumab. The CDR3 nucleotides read TGTGCCAGCAGCTTAGATCTCCTACAGGGCGCGCAGTATTTT. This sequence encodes CASSLDLLQGAQYF.